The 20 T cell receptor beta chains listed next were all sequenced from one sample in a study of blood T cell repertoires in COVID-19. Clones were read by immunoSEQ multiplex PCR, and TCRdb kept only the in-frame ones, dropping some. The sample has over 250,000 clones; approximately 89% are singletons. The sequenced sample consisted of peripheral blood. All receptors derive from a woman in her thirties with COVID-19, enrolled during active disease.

CDR3 loop: CASSTWVAGGPRTGELFF. As DNA, the CDR3 is TGCGCCAGCAGCACCTGGGTAGCGGGAGGGCCGAGGACCGGGGAGCTGTTTTTT. The chain carries TRBV5-1 and TRBJ2-2, with 11 bases that match TRBD2. V dropped 4 bases and J dropped 5; count of bases not matched to a gene: 13. Germline CDR1 and CDR2: SGHRS and YFSETQ. The CDR3 has 18 residues.

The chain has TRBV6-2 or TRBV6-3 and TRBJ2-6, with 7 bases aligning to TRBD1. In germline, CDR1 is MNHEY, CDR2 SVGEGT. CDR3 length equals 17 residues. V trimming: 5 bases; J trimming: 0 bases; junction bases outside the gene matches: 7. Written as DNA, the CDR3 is TGTGCCAGCAGTACCGGGACAGTGAGCTCTGGGGCCAACGTCCTGACTTTC. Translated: CASSTGTVSSGANVLTF.

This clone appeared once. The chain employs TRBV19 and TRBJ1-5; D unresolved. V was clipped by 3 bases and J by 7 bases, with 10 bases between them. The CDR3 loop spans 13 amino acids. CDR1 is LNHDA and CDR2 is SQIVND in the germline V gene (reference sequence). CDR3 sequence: CASSISAGQPQHF. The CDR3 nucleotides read TGTGCCAGTAGTATTTCGGCGGGACAGCCCCAGCATTTT.

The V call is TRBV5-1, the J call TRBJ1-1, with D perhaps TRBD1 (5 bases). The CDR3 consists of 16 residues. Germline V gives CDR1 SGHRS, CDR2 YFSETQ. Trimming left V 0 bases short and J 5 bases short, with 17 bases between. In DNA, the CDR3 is TGCGCCAGCAGCTTGGAGGCAGTTGGGGCAGGGACTGAAGCTTTCTTT. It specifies CASSLEAVGAGTEAFF.

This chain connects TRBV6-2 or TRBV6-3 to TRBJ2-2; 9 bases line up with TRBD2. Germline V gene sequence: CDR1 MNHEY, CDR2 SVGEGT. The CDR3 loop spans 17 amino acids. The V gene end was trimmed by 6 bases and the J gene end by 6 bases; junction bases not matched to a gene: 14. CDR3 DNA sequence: TGTGCCAGCAGCCGCCGTAGCGGGAGATTGAGGGCCGGGGAGCTGTTTTTT. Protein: CASSRRSGRLRAGELFF.

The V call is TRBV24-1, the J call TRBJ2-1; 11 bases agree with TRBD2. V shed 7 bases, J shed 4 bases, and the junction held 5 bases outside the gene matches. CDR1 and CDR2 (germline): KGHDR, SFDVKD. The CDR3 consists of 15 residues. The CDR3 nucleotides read TGTGCCACCAGGGCGACTAGCGGGACGTACAATGAGCAGTTCTTC. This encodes CATRATSGTYNEQFF.

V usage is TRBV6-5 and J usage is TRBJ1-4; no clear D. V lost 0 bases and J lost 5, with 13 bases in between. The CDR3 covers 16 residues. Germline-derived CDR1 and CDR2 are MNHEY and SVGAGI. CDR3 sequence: CASSYSALSKNEKLFF. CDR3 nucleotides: TGTGCCAGCAGTTACTCAGCCCTCTCCAAAAATGAAAAACTGTTTTTT.

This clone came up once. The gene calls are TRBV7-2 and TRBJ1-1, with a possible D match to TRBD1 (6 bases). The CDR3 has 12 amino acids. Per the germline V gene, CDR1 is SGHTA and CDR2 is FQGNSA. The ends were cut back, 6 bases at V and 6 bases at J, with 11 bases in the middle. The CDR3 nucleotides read TGTGCCAGCAGGGTACAGGGATCTGAAGCTTTCTTT. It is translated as CASRVQGSEAFF.

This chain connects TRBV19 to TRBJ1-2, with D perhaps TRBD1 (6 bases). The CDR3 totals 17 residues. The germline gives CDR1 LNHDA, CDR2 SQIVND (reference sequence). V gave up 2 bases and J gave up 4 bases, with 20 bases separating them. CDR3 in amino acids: CASSIIGAGASAYGYTF. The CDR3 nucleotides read TGTGCCAGTAGTATAATAGGAGCAGGGGCTTCAGCCTATGGCTACACCTTC.

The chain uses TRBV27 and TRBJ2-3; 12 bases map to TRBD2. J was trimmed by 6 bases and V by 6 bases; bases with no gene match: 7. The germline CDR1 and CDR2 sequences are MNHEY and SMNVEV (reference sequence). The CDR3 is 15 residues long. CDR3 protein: CASSHLTSGSDTQYF. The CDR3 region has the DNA TGTGCCAGCAGCCATCTGACTAGCGGGAGTGATACGCAGTATTTT.

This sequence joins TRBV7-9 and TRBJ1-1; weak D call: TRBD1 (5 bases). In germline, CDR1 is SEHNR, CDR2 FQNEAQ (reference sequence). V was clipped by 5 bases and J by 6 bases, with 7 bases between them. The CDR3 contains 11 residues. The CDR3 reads CASSRGSEAFF. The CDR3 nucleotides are TGTGCCAGCAGCCGGGGGTCTGAAGCTTTCTTT.

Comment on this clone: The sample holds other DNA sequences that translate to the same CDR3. CDR3 nucleotide sequence: TGTGCCAGCAGCACAGGGCACTCTGGAAACACCATATATTTT. Amino acids: CASSTGHSGNTIYF. J is TRBJ1-3 and V is TRBV6-5; D is perhaps TRBD1 (6 bases). V lost 6 bases and J lost 0, with 9 bases in between. Germline V gene sequence: CDR1 MNHEY, CDR2 SVGAGI. The CDR3 totals 14 residues.

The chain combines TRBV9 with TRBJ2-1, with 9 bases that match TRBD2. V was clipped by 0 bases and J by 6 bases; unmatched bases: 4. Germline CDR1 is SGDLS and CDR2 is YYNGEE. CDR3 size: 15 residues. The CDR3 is CASSVVVAGANEQFF. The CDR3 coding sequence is TGTGCCAGCAGCGTAGTAGTAGCGGGAGCCAATGAGCAGTTCTTC.

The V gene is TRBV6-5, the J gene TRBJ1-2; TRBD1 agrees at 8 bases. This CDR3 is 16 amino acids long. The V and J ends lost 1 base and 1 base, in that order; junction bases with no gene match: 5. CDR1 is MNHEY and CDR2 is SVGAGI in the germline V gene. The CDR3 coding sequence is TGTGCCAGCAGTTACTACGACAGGGGTGGTAACTATGGCTACACCTTC. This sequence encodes CASSYYDRGGNYGYTF.

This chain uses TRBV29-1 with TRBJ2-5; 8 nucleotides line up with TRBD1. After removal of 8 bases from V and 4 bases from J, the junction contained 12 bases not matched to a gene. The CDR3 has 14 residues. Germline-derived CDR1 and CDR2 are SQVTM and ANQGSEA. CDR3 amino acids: CSSTIGQGAETQYF. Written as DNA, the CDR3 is TGCAGCTCTACCATAGGACAGGGTGCAGAGACCCAGTACTTC.

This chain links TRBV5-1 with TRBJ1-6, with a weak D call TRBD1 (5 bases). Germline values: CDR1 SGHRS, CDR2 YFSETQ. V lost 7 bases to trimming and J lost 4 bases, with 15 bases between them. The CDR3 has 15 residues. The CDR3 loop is CASSPGGSYNSPLHF. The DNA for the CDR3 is TGCGCCAGCTCCCCGGGGGGGTCGTATAATTCACCCCTCCACTTT.

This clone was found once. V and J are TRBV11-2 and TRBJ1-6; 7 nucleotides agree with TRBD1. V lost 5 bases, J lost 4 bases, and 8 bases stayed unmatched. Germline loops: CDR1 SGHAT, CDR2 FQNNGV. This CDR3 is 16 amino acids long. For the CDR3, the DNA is TGTGCCAGCAGCCGTTCCGGGACAGAATATAATTCACCCCTCCACTTT. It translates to CASSRSGTEYNSPLHF.

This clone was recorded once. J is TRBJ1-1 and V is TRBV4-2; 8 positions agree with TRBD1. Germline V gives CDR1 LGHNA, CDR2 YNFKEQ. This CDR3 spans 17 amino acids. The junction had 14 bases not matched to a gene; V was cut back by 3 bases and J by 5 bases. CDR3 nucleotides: TGTGCCAGCAGCCATCTTTGGAGGCAGGGGGCTGAGACTGAAGCTTTCTTT. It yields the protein CASSHLWRQGAETEAFF.

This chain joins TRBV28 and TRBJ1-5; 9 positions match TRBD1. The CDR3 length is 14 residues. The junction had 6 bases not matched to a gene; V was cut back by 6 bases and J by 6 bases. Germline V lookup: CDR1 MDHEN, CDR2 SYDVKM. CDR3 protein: CASRWTGEGQPQHF. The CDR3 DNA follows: TGTGCCAGCAGATGGACAGGGGAAGGTCAGCCCCAGCATTTT.

CDR3 bases: TGTGCCAGCAGCTCCTACGGTCGGGACACTGAAGCTTTCTTT. It is translated as CASSSYGRDTEAFF. This chain joins TRBV5-4 and TRBJ1-1; D not resolved. Germline CDR1 SGHNT, CDR2 YYREEE (reference sequence). V was cut by 3 bases and J by 3 bases, with 12 bases left in between. The length of the CDR3 is 14 residues.